This TCR beta chain derives from a study of T cells in tumors after PD-1 blockade. Study in general: Daily vismodegib 150 mg continued in a subset of anti-PD-1-treated patients.

Only in-frame clones appear in the TCRdb table, and some are missing; sequencing was by immunoSEQ multiplex PCR. Of about 14,000 clones in the sample, roughly 80% were seen once. The CDR3 loop spans 15 amino acids. CDR1 is WNHNN, CDR2 SYGVQD, per germline (reference sequence). Trimming removed 0 bases from V and 4 bases from J; junction bases left unmatched: 3. Sequencing was performed on PBMCs, taken after anti-PD-1 treatment. This rearrangement joins TRBV10-1 to TRBJ2-1, with 7 bases aligning to TRBD2. This sequence originates from a human donor with basal cell carcinoma. DNA for the CDR3: TGCGCCAGCAGTGAGTCCAGCGGGGTTTACAATGAGCAGTTCTTC. Residues: CASSESSGVYNEQFF.